These 10 T cell receptor beta chains were sequenced from one sample in a study of cytomegalovirus exposure and HLA in healthy donors. Primers: 60 Vbeta forward and 13 Jbeta reverse. Sequenced by immunoSEQ multiplex PCR; TCRdb stores in-frame clones only, minus some. Of some 120,000 clones in the sample, approximately 80% were seen once. The sample comprised PBMCs. These receptors all come from a young woman in good health and CMV-seropositive.

V gene TRBV27 combines with J gene TRBJ2-3, with 7 bases matching TRBD1. Looked up from germline, CDR1 is MNHEY and CDR2 is SMNVEV (reference sequence). The CDR3 consists of 17 residues. V was clipped by 3 bases and J by 3 bases; unmatched bases: 12. CDR3 amino acids: CASSLKQGRVETDTQYF. In DNA, the CDR3 is TGTGCCAGCAGTTTGAAACAGGGGCGAGTTGAAACAGATACGCAGTATTTT.

The chain combines TRBV5-1 with TRBJ2-5; weak D call: TRBD2 (5 bases). The CDR3 is 14 residues long. Germline CDR1 is SGHRS and CDR2 is YFSETQ. V lost 0 bases and J lost 2, with 8 bases in between. The CDR3: CASSLGGKQETQYF. The CDR3 nucleotides are TGCGCCAGCAGCTTGGGAGGGAAGCAAGAGACCCAGTACTTC.

The chain is built from TRBV28 and TRBJ1-2, with a tentative D call TRBD1 (5 bases). V lost 1 base and J lost 4, with 10 bases in between. The CDR3 is made up of 14 amino acids. Germline V gives CDR1 MDHEN, CDR2 SYDVKM. This CDR3 reads CASSLSGSLYGYTF. The CDR3 DNA follows: TGTGCCAGCAGTTTATCAGGGTCTCTCTATGGCTACACCTTC.

The J gene is TRBJ1-4, the V gene TRBV28, with D possibly being TRBD1 (5 bases). The CDR3 contains 17 residues. The germline V gene encodes CDR1 MDHEN and CDR2 SYDVKM. The V end was cut by 3 bases, the J end by 0 bases, with 14 bases between. CDR3: CASSLTAILATNEKLFF. Written as DNA, the CDR3 is TGTGCCAGCAGTTTGACAGCTATACTTGCAACTAATGAAAAACTGTTTTTT.

Points on this clone: Other DNA sequences in this specimen translate into the identical CDR3. The rearrangement joins TRBV6-1 to TRBJ1-1; unclear D gene. CDR1 and CDR2 (germline): MNHNS, SASEGT. V gave up 8 bases and J gave up 1 base, with 11 bases separating them. CDR3 size: 13 residues. The CDR3 reads CASRRVSNTEAFF. For the CDR3, the DNA is TGTGCCAGCCGGAGGGTCTCGAACACTGAAGCTTTCTTT.

The table lists this clone with a few counts. The chain employs TRBV5-1 and TRBJ2-3; 7 bases match TRBD2. V lost 6 bases to trimming and J lost 9 bases; unmatched junction nucleotides: 4. The V gene's germline CDR1 is SGHRS and CDR2 YFSETQ. This CDR3 is built from 11 residues. This CDR3 is CASTQGGTQYF. As DNA, the CDR3 is TGCGCCAGCACCCAGGGAGGGACGCAGTATTTT.

This rearrangement joins TRBV30 to TRBJ2-5, with a tentative D call TRBD2 (6 bases). V was pared by 5 bases and J by 2 bases, with 6 bases between. Germline-derived CDR1 and CDR2 are GTSNPN and SVGIG (reference sequence). The CDR3 runs 11 residues. CDR3 nucleotide sequence: TGTGCCTGGGGACTACAAGAGACCCAGTACTTC. It encodes CAWGLQETQYF.

The gene calls are TRBV13 and TRBJ2-4; the D gene is possibly TRBD1 (6 bases). Deletions cut 5 bases from V and 7 bases from J, with 15 bases between. This CDR3 spans 14 amino acids. The germline V gene encodes CDR1 PRHDT and CDR2 FYEKMQ (reference sequence). CDR3 nucleotides: TGTGCCAGCAGCGTCCTACAGGGAGACAACATTCAGTACTTC. It codes for CASSVLQGDNIQYF.

This clone was recorded only once. The chain links TRBV15 to TRBJ1-2; no clear D. Trimming left V 0 bases short and J 1 base short, with 6 bases between. The CDR3 loop spans 14 amino acids. The germline V gene has CDR1 LNHNV and CDR2 YYDKDF (reference sequence). The CDR3 reads CATSRDLFNYGYTF. CDR3 in DNA: TGTGCCACCAGCAGAGATCTGTTTAACTATGGCTACACCTTC.

The chain combines TRBV7-2 with TRBJ1-4; D remains ambiguous. With 5 bases removed from V and 7 bases from J, the gap between germline ends came to 17 bases. The CDR3 spans 15 residues. Germline V gene sequence: CDR1 SGHTA, CDR2 FQGNSA. Written as DNA, the CDR3 is TGTGCCAGCAGCCACCCTGGATTGGAGTTTGAAAAACTGTTTTTT. Protein: CASSHPGLEFEKLFF. Filled out from reference TRBV7-2 and TRBJ1-4, the complete variable domain reads GAGVSQSPSNKVTEKGKDVELRCDPISGHTALYWYRQSLGQGLEFLIYFQGNSAPDKSGLPSDRFSAERTGGSVSTLTIQRTQQEDSAVYLCASSHPGLEFEKLFFGSGTQLSVL.